This paragraph covers one T cell receptor beta chain sequence. Its matching antigen is unknown. cDNA libraries for TCR beta contained unique molecular identifiers. TCRdb analysed the PCR reads with MiXCR anew, one entry per CDR3 protein. There are 600,000 to 700,000 distinct CDR3 sequences in the sample; 59% occur only once, and about 11% lies in the top ten. The CDR3 has 15 residues. Germline lookup yields CDR1 SGHTA and CDR2 FQGTGA. The V and J ends lost 7 bases and 8 bases respectively, with 21 bases between them. This sample was included in a study of post-analysis software for immune sequencing data. Study-level findings and limits: Several TRBV segments (TRBV5-6, TRBV5-1 and TRBV20-1 among them) occurred more frequently in patients than in controls.

The chain is built from TRBV7-3 and TRBJ2-1; D not certain. The origin of this receptor is a girl aged 2-9 years with multiple sclerosis. The material sequenced was blood. The CDR3 reads CASIQSHPNSDEQFF. Written as DNA, the CDR3 is TGTGCCAGCATCCAATCACATCCCAATTCGGATGAGCAGTTCTTC.